The 11 T cell receptor beta chains below come from one sample, sequenced in a study of identical twins. One entry per CDR3 protein, called by TCRdb with MiXCR from the 5' RACE reads. The table shows about 660,000 distinct CDR3 sequences, with 8.5% to 9.5% occurring only once. The sample was also linked to a second study, of yellow fever vaccine responses in identical twins.

Sequenced: PBMCs. These receptors were obtained from a woman aged 18-35 years in good health.

In its sample, this clonotype was seen many times. The CDR3 DNA is TGTGCCAGCAGCCCCGACAGACCAAGCACAGATACGCAGTATTTT. It yields the protein CASSPDRPSTDTQYF. The chain uses TRBV3-1 and TRBJ2-3, with D perhaps matching TRBD1 (5 bases). V dropped 4 bases and J dropped 0 bases, with 11 bases sitting between them. Germline V gene sequence: CDR1 LGHDT, CDR2 YNNKEL (reference sequence). The CDR3 has 15 residues.

This clonotype was detected ten times or more. This chain links TRBV20-1 with TRBJ2-1; TRBD2 matches at 8 bases. This CDR3 contains 13 residues. CDR1 and CDR2 (germline): DFQATT, SNEGSKA (reference sequence). V gave up 8 bases and J gave up 6 bases; unmatched junction bases: 9. The CDR3 coding sequence is TGCAGTCCTGCGGGGGGCGCGGGCAATGAGCAGTTCTTC. Encoded protein: CSPAGGAGNEQFF.

This sequence joins TRBV7-9 and TRBJ2-1; a weak D match, TRBD1 (5 bases). The CDR3 is made up of 16 amino acids. V lost 2 bases to trimming and J lost 6 bases, with 17 bases between them. Germline V CDR1 and CDR2: SEHNR, FQNEAQ (reference sequence). The CDR3 loop is CASSLTGRSTSNEQFF. The CDR3 DNA sequence: TGTGCCAGCAGCTTAACAGGACGTTCGACAAGCAATGAGCAGTTCTTC.

The rearrangement joins TRBV28 to TRBJ2-1; no clear D. This CDR3 contains 16 residues. V dropped 5 bases and J dropped 0 bases, with 14 bases sitting between them. CDR1 is MDHEN and CDR2 is SYDVKM in the germline V gene. The DNA of the CDR3 is TGTGCCAGCAGTGGGTTTAGTGCGAGCTCCTACAATGAGCAGTTCTTC. Its protein product is CASSGFSASSYNEQFF.

The chain links TRBV25-1 to TRBJ2-5; 7 positions agree with TRBD2. The CDR3 consists of 17 residues. Germline lookup yields CDR1 MGHDK and CDR2 SYGVNS. The V and J ends lost 2 bases and 0 bases, in that order; junction bases with no gene match: 9. The CDR3 protein is CASSEARAGAYQETQYF. In DNA form, the CDR3 reads TGTGCCAGCAGTGAAGCGAGGGCGGGAGCTTACCAAGAGACCCAGTACTTC.

The sample holds a few counts of this clonotype. The chain recombines TRBV29-1 with TRBJ2-7, with no clear D. V was clipped by 0 bases and J by 0 bases, with 9 bases between them. The CDR3 sequence is 14 residues long. Germline V gene data show CDR1 as SQVTM and CDR2 as ANQGSEA. The DNA of the CDR3 is TGCAGCGTTGAAGATCCGTTAAGCTCCTACGAGCAGTACTTC. This codes for CSVEDPLSSYEQYF.

This chain uses TRBV7-8 with TRBJ1-5; perhaps TRBD1 as D (5 bases). Between the trimmed V and J ends, which lost 0 bases and 6 bases, there was a span of 12 bases. Per germline, CDR1 SGHVS and CDR2 FQNEAQ. This CDR3 contains 15 residues. The CDR3 protein is CASSLAVTGLQPQHF. The CDR3 DNA follows: TGTGCCAGCAGCTTAGCGGTCACAGGACTTCAGCCCCAGCATTTT.

This clonotype was seen a few times. The chain joins TRBV12-3 or TRBV12-4 to TRBJ1-4; no reliable D call. CDR3 length: 12 residues. V lost 3 bases to trimming and J lost 5 bases, with 4 bases between them. The CDR3 bases are TGTGCCAGCAGTTTCGCCAATGAAAAACTGTTTTTT. This gives the protein CASSFANEKLFF.

This sequence joins TRBV28 and TRBJ2-7; no clear D. CDR1 and CDR2 from the germline V gene are MDHEN and SYDVKM. Trimming stripped 8 bases from V and 2 bases from J, with 16 bases between. This CDR3 region has 14 residues. The chain's CDR3 is CASARRQVTYEQYF. The CDR3 bases are TGTGCCAGCGCCCGGCGGCAGGTCACCTACGAGCAGTACTTC.

This clonotype was counted a few times. This chain joins TRBV27 and TRBJ2-1; 8 nucleotides match TRBD2. Per the germline V gene, CDR1 is MNHEY and CDR2 is SMNVEV (reference sequence). The CDR3 covers 15 residues. V was clipped by 2 bases and J by 9 bases; unmatched bases: 9. This chain's CDR3 is CASSLSRGGLLEQFF. CDR3 coding DNA: TGTGCCAGCAGTTTAAGTCGGGGGGGTCTCCTTGAGCAGTTCTTC.

In this sample, this clonotype turned up a few times. The junction departs from the called germline gene at one end, perhaps through a read error. The gene calls are TRBV10-3 and TRBJ2-7, with 9 positions matching TRBD1. CDR3 length: 15 amino acids. CDR1 is ENHRY and CDR2 is SYGVKD in the germline V gene. CDR3 amino acids: CAISESTFNRDRVNF. CDR3 coding DNA: TGTGCCATCAGTGAGTCGACATTTAATAGGGACAGGGTTAACTTC.